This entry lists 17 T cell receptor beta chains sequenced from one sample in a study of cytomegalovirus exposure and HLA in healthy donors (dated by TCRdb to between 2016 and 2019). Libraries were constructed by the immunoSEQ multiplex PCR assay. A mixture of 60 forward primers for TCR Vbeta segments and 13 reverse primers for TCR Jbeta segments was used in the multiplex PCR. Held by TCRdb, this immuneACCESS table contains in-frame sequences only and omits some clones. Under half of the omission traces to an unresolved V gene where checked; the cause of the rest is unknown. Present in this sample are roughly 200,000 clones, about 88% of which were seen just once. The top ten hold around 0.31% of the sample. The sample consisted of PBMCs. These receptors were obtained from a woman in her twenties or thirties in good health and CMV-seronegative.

The CDR3 nucleotides are TGTGCCAGCAGTTGGCGGGACAGCTCCTACGAGCAGTACTTC. This codes for CASSWRDSSYEQYF. The rearrangement links TRBV6-5 to TRBJ2-7; the D gene is possibly TRBD1 (7 bases). V lost 4 bases, J lost 0 bases, and 10 bases lay in between. Germline CDR1 MNHEY, CDR2 SVGAGI. The CDR3 has 14 amino acids.

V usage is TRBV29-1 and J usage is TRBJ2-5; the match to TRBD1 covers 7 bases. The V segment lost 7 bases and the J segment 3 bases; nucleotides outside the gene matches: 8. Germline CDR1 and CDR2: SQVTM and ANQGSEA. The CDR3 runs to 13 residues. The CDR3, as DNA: TGCAGCGCCCGAGGGACAGCTGAAGAGACCCAGTACTTC. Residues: CSARGTAEETQYF.

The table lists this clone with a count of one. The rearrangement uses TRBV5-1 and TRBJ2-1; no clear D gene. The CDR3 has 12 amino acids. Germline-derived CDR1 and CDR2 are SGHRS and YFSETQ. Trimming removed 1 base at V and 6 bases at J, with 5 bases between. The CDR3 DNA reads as TGCGCCAGCAGCTTGATCGGCAATGAGCAGTTCTTC. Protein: CASSLIGNEQFF.

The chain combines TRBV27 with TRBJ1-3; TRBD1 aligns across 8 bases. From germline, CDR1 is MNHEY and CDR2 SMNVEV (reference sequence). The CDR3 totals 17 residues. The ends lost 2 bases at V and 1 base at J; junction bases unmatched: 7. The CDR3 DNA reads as TGTGCCAGCAGTTTAGGGCGACAGGGGTTTTCTGGAAACACCATATATTTT. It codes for CASSLGRQGFSGNTIYF.

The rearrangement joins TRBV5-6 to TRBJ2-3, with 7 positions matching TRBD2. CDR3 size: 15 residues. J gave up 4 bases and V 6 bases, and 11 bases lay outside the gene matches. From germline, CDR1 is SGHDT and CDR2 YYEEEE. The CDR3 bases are TGTGCCAGCACCGGGAGGCGGTTACAGGCAGATACGCAGTATTTT. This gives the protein CASTGRRLQADTQYF.

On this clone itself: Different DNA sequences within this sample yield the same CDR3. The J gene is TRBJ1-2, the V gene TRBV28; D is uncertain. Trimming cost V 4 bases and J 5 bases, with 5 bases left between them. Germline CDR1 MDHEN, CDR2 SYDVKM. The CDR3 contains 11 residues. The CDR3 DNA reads TGTGCCAGCAGTTCAGGATATGGCTACACCTTC. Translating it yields CASSSGYGYTF.

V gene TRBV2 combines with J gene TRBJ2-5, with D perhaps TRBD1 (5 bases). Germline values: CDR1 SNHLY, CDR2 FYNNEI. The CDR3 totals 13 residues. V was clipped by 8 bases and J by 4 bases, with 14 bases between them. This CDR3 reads CASVWTLGETQYF. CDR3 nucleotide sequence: TGTGCCAGCGTTTGGACATTGGGAGAGACCCAGTACTTC.

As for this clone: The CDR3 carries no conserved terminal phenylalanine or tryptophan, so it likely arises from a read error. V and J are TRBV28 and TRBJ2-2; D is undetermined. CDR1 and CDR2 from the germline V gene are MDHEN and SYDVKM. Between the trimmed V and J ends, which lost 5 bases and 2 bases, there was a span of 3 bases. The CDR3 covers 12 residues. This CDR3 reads CASSVNTGELFL. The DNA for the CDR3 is TGTGCCAGCAGTGTAAACACCGGGGAGCTGTTTCTT.

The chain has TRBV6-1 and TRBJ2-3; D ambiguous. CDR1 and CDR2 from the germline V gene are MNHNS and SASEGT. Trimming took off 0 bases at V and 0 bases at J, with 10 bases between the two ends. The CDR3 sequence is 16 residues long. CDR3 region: CASSEAKFTSTDTQYF. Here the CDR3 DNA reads TGTGCCAGCAGTGAAGCTAAGTTTACTAGCACAGATACGCAGTATTTT.

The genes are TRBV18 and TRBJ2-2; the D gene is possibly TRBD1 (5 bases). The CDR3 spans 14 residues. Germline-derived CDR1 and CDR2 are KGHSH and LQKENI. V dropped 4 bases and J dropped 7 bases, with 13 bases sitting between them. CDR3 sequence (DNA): TGTGCCAGCTCACTACAGGATCCCCGCGGGGAGCTGTTTTTT. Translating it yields CASSLQDPRGELFF.

The CDR3 protein is CATSRGAVRSSGNTIYF. CDR3 sequence (DNA): TGTGCCACCAGCAGGGGAGCGGTGCGATCCTCTGGAAACACCATATATTTT. The chain carries TRBV15 and TRBJ1-3; D remains unclear. CDR1 and CDR2 from the germline V gene are LNHNV and YYDKDF (reference sequence). With 3 bases removed from V and 0 bases from J, the gap between germline ends came to 15 bases. The CDR3 runs 17 residues.

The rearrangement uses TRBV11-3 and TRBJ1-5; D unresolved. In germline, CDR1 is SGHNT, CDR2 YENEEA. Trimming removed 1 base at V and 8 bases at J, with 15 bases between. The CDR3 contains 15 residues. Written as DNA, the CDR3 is TGTGCCAGCAGCTTAGTAAGCTTGTGCATAAAGCCCCAGCATTTT. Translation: CASSLVSLCIKPQHF.

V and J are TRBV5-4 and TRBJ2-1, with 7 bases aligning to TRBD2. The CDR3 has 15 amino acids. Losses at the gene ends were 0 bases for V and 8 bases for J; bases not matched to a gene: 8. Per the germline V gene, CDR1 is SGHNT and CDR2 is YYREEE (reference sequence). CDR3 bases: TGTGCCAGCAGCTTGGCCGTCGCGGGGGTCGATGAGCAGTTCTTC. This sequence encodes CASSLAVAGVDEQFF.

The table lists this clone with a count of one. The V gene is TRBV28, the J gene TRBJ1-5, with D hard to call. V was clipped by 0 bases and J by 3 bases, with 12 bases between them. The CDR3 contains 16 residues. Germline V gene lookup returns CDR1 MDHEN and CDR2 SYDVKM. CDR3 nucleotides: TGTGCCAGCAGTTTATGGTTGGCAGGACTCAATCAGCCCCAGCATTTT. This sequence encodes CASSLWLAGLNQPQHF.

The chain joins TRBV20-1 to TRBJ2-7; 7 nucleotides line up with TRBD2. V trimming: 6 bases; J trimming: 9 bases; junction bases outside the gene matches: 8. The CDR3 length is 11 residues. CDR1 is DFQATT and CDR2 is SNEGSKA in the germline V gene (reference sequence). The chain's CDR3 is CSARDYPAQYF. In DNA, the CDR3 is TGCAGTGCGAGGGACTACCCCGCGCAGTACTTC.

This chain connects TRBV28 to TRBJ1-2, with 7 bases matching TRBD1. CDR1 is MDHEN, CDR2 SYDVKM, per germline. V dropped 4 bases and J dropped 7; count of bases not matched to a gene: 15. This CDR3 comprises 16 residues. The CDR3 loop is CASSSPGGYAAIGYTF. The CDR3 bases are TGTGCCAGCAGTTCCCCAGGGGGGTATGCCGCTATTGGCTACACCTTC.

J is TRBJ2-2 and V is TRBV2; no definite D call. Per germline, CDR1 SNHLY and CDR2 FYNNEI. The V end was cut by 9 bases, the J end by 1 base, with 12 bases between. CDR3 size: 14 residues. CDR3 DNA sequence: TGTGCCAGTAACTTACCAGGGAACACCGGGGAGCTGTTTTTT. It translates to CASNLPGNTGELFF.